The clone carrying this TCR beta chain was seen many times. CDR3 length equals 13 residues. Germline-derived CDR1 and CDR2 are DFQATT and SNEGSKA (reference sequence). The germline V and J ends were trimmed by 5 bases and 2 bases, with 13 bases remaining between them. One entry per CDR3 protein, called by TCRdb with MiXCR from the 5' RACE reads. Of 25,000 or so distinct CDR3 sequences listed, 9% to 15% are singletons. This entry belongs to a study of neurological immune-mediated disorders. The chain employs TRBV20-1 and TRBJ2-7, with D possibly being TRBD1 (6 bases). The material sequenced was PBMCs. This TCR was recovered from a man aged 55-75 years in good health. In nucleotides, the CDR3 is TGCAGTGCTTACCAGGGGCCCCCCTACGAGCAGTACTTC. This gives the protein CSAYQGPPYEQYF.